This entry lists 20 T cell receptor beta chains sequenced from one sample in a study of blood T cell repertoires in COVID-19. Profiled with immunoSEQ multiplex PCR; TCRdb holds only in-frame clones, not every one. The sample carries some 89,000 clones, about nine tenths recorded once. The source material was peripheral blood. The receptors come from a man over 45 with acute or convalescent COVID-19.

The chain carries TRBV4-2 and TRBJ2-6; D is ambiguous. V gave up 1 base and J gave up 0 bases, with 13 bases separating them. This CDR3 spans 18 amino acids. Germline V CDR1 and CDR2: LGHNA, YNFKEQ. DNA for the CDR3: TGTGCCAGCAGCCAAGTCTACAGAAAGAGCTCTGGGGCCAACGTCCTGACTTTC. Protein sequence: CASSQVYRKSSGANVLTF.

The chain joins TRBV3-1 (or the pseudogene TRBV3-2) to TRBJ2-1; possibly TRBD2 for D (5 bases). The germline V gene encodes CDR1 LGHDT and CDR2 YNNKEL (reference sequence). Trimming took 1 base from V and 5 from J, leaving 12 bases between them. The CDR3 length is 15 residues. CDR3 residues: CASSQGPSRHNEQFF. CDR3 sequence (DNA): TGTGCCAGCAGCCAAGGTCCTAGCAGGCACAATGAGCAGTTCTTC.

This clone showed up just once. In DNA form, the CDR3 reads TGTGCCAGCAGCCCGGGACTAGCGGAAGGGCAGTATTTT. This translates into CASSPGLAEGQYF. This chain connects TRBV7-3 to TRBJ2-3, with TRBD2 identical over 11 bases. The CDR3 sequence is 13 residues long. Per germline, CDR1 SGHTA and CDR2 FQGTGA. J was trimmed by 11 bases and V by 5 bases; bases with no gene match: 6.

The chain is built from TRBV21-1 and TRBJ2-5; the D segment call TRBD2 is taken from the table without a DNA check. TRBV21-1 is tagged as a pseudogene. The CDR3 length is 14 residues. The CDR3 region has the DNA TGTGCCAGCGGACCCTGGGGGAGGTTGGAGACCCAGTACTTC. This encodes CASGPWGRLETQYF.

The chain employs TRBV11-2 and TRBJ2-2, with D uncertain. The CDR3 is 12 residues long. Trimming removed 5 bases from V and 3 bases from J, with 4 bases in between. Germline CDR1 is SGHAT and CDR2 is FQNNGV. The CDR3: CASSLHTGELFF. CDR3 in DNA: TGTGCCAGCAGCCTCCACACCGGGGAGCTGTTTTTT. Using reference TRBV11-2 and TRBJ2-2 for the parts outside the CDR3, the full variable domain is EAGVAQSPRYKIIEKRQSVAFWCNPISGHATLYWYQQILGQGPKLLIQFQNNGVVDDSQLPKDRFSAERLKGVDSTLKIQPAKLEDSAVYLCASSLHTGELFFGEGSRLTVL.

The chain uses TRBV18 and TRBJ1-6, with D possibly being TRBD1 (5 bases). Between the trimmed V and J ends, which lost 6 bases and 7 bases, there was a span of 10 bases. Germline values: CDR1 KGHSH, CDR2 LQKENI. This CDR3 is built from 13 residues. This CDR3 is CASSLGGNSPLHF. The CDR3 DNA is TGTGCCAGCTCCCTCGGGGGGAATTCACCCCTCCACTTT. Drawing the rest from reference TRBV18 and TRBJ1-6, the complete variable domain is NAGVMQNPRHLVRRRGQEARLRCSPMKGHSHVYWYRQLPEEGLKFMVYLQKENIIDESGMPKERFSAEFPKEGPSILRIQQVVRGDSAAYFCASSLGGNSPLHFGNGTRLTVT.

V usage is TRBV19 and J usage is TRBJ2-1; 7 bases are shared with TRBD2. The CDR3 consists of 17 residues. V was clipped by 2 bases and J by 8 bases; unmatched bases: 15. Germline lookup yields CDR1 LNHDA and CDR2 SQIVND (reference sequence). The CDR3 DNA reads TGTGCCAGTAGTATAACGGCTAGCGGACCCTTAGGGGATGAGCAGTTCTTC. Translated, it gives CASSITASGPLGDEQFF.

DNA for the CDR3: TGTGCCAGCAGCTTACCGAGGACAGATACGCAGTATTTT. Its translation is CASSLPRTDTQYF. J is TRBJ2-3 and V is TRBV7-8; the D is unclear. Germline lookup yields CDR1 SGHVS and CDR2 FQNEAQ. The germline V and J ends were trimmed by 2 bases and 3 bases, with 6 bases remaining between them. CDR3 length: 13 amino acids.

V is TRBV6-6 and J is TRBJ1-1; 10 nucleotides agree with TRBD1. The germline gives CDR1 MNHNY, CDR2 SVGAGI (reference sequence). The CDR3 is 18 amino acids. V lost 5 bases and J lost 0; bases outside the gene matches: 12. DNA for the CDR3: TGTGCCAGCAGTCTAGACAGGGGGCTGTGGGGGATGAACACTGAAGCTTTCTTT. Translated, it gives CASSLDRGLWGMNTEAFF.

The gene calls are TRBV27 and TRBJ2-3; 13 bases are a match to TRBD2. V lost 4 bases, J lost 7 bases, and 8 bases stayed unmatched. Germline assignment: CDR1 MNHEY and CDR2 SMNVEV (reference sequence). This CDR3 has 16 amino acids. CDR3 protein: CASSSPLAGGPNTQYF. The CDR3 DNA follows: TGTGCCAGCAGTTCACCACTAGCGGGAGGGCCAAATACGCAGTATTTT.

The chain employs TRBV18 and TRBJ2-5; TRBD2 agrees at 7 bases. J lost 5 bases, V lost 6 bases, and 6 bases had no gene match. The V gene's germline CDR1 is KGHSH and CDR2 LQKENI. This CDR3 region has 13 residues. The chain's CDR3 is CASSGGVGETQYF. CDR3 nucleotide sequence: TGTGCCAGCTCGGGGGGGGTCGGTGAGACCCAGTACTTC.

The gene calls are TRBV5-6 and TRBJ1-1, with 7 bases fitting TRBD1. Germline values: CDR1 SGHDT, CDR2 YYEEEE. The CDR3 extends over 15 amino acids. Trimming removed 4 bases from V and 0 bases from J; junction bases left unmatched: 6. CDR3 region: CASSIMGQLNTEAFF. CDR3 nucleotides: TGTGCCAGCAGCATAATGGGACAGCTGAACACTGAAGCTTTCTTT.

The chain joins TRBV28 to TRBJ1-1; D remains ambiguous. CDR3 size: 14 residues. Per the germline V gene, CDR1 is MDHEN and CDR2 is SYDVKM. The V and J ends lost 8 bases and 0 bases respectively, with 13 bases between them. CDR3 DNA: TGTGCCAGCCGCGGGGTAACCCTGAACACTGAAGCTTTCTTT. This encodes CASRGVTLNTEAFF.

This chain joins TRBV6-6 and TRBJ2-7, with D unresolved. Per germline, CDR1 MNHNY and CDR2 SVGAGI (reference sequence). This CDR3 has 12 amino acids. Trimming removed 4 bases from V and 3 bases from J, with 7 bases in between. The CDR3 sequence is CASSSNSYEQYF. The CDR3 bases are TGTGCCAGCAGTTCCAACAGCTACGAGCAGTACTTC.

The chain is built from TRBV28 and TRBJ2-1, with a tentative D call TRBD1 (5 bases). The CDR3 contains 15 residues. Trimming cost V 3 bases and J 4 bases, with 13 bases left between them. From germline, CDR1 is MDHEN and CDR2 SYDVKM. The CDR3 region is CASSFGAGRYNEQFF. Here the CDR3 DNA reads TGTGCCAGCAGTTTTGGGGCCGGGCGGTACAATGAGCAGTTCTTC.

This chain links TRBV30 with TRBJ1-3; D perhaps matches TRBD1 (5 bases). Germline CDR1 is GTSNPN and CDR2 is SVGIG (reference sequence). The CDR3 contains 13 residues. With 2 bases removed from V and 3 bases from J, the gap between germline ends came to 8 bases. CDR3 bases: TGTGCCTGGAGTAGGGGCTTTGGAAACACCATATATTTT. Its protein product is CAWSRGFGNTIYF.

The chain couples TRBV5-1 to TRBJ1-2; D perhaps matches TRBD1 (5 bases). The germline V gene encodes CDR1 SGHRS and CDR2 YFSETQ. V was trimmed by 2 bases and J by 8 bases, leaving 13 bases between them. The CDR3 has 13 residues. This CDR3 is CASSFDSIDGYTF. CDR3 DNA sequence: TGCGCCAGCAGCTTTGACAGTATCGACGGCTACACCTTC. The full variable domain, its missing parts supplied by reference TRBV5-1 and TRBJ1-2, is KAGVTQTPRYLIKTRGQQVTLSCSPISGHRSVSWYQQTPGQGLQFLFEYFSETQRNKGNFPGRFSGRQFSNSRSEMNVSTLELGDSALYLCASSFDSIDGYTFGSGTRLTVV.

In DNA form, the CDR3 reads TGCGCCAGCAGCGTCCCCCGGACAGGTGGAGGCGGGGAGCTGTTTTTT. Amino acid sequence: CASSVPRTGGGGELFF. V and J are TRBV5-1 and TRBJ2-2; the match to TRBD1 covers 7 bases. Germline V lookup: CDR1 SGHRS, CDR2 YFSETQ. The CDR3 sequence is 16 residues long. J gave up 7 bases and V 4 bases, and 13 bases lay outside the gene matches. Filled out from reference TRBV5-1 and TRBJ2-2, the complete variable domain reads KAGVTQTPRYLIKTRGQQVTLSCSPISGHRSVSWYQQTPGQGLQFLFEYFSETQRNKGNFPGRFSGRQFSNSRSEMNVSTLELGDSALYLCASSVPRTGGGGELFFGEGSRLTVL.

The chain uses TRBV6-5 and TRBJ1-5, with 8 bases that match TRBD1. The CDR3 loop spans 14 amino acids. Germline trimming cut 6 bases from V and 4 bases from J; bases unmatched to any gene: 5. Germline loops: CDR1 MNHEY, CDR2 SVGAGI. CDR3 loop: CASSLGQGNQPQHF. The CDR3 bases are TGTGCCAGCAGCCTCGGACAGGGAAATCAGCCCCAGCATTTT.

V usage is TRBV2 and J usage is TRBJ1-5; 7 nucleotides line up with TRBD1. Germline CDR1 and CDR2: SNHLY and FYNNEI. V lost 6 bases and J lost 5; bases outside the gene matches: 4. CDR3 size: 13 residues. In nucleotides, the CDR3 is TGTGCCAGCAGAGTCGACAGGGATCAGCCCCAGCATTTT. This encodes CASRVDRDQPQHF.